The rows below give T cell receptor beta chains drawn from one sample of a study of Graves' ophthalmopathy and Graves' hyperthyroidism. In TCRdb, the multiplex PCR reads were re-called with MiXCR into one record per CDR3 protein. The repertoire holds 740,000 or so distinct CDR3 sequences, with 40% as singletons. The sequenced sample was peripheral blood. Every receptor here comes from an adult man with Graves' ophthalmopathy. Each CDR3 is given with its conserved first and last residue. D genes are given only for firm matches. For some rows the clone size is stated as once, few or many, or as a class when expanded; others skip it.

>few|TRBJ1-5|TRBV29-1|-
CSVGLGGSQPQHF
TGCAGCGTTGGGTTGGGGGGCTCTCAGCCCCAGCATTTT
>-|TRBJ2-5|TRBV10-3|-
CATSGGGEETQYF
TGTGCCACCAGTGGAGGCGGGGAAGAGACCCAGTACTTC
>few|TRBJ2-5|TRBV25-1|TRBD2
CASSASGGTQETQYF
TGTGCCAGCAGTGCTAGCGGGGGGACTCAAGAGACCCAGTACTTC
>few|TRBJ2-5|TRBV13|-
CASSPARGSETQYF
TGTGCCAGCAGCCCGGCGAGGGGCTCAGAGACCCAGTACTTC
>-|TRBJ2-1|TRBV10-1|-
CASSEVGNEQFF
TGCGCCAGCAGTGAGGTCGGGAATGAGCAGTTCTTC
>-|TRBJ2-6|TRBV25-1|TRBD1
CASSPSGTGWYSGANVLTF
TGTGCCAGCAGCCCTTCCGGGACAGGGTGGTACTCTGGGGCCAACGTCCTGACTTTC
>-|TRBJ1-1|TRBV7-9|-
CASSISFGDLGTEAFF
TGTGCCAGCAGCATATCCTTTGGGGATCTCGGTACTGAAGCTTTCTTT
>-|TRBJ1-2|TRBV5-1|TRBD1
CASSRASGQGFGYTF
TGCGCCAGCAGCCGCGCTTCAGGACAGGGGTTTGGCTACACCTTC
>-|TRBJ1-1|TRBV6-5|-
CASSYRVTGGGEAFF
TGTGCCAGCAGTTACAGGGTCACAGGCGGCGGTGAAGCTTTCTTT
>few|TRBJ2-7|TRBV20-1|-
CSARATAGGSYEQYF
TGCAGTGCTAGAGCAACGGCGGGCGGCTCCTACGAGCAGTACTTC
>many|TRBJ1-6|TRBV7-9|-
CASSPGGKGSPLHF
TGTGCCAGCAGCCCAGGAGGGAAAGGATCACCCCTCCACTTT
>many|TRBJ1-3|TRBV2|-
CASSEMRPSSGNTIYF
TGTGCCAGCAGTGAAATGAGGCCGAGCTCTGGAAACACCATATATTTT
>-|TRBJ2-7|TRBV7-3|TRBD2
CASSPEGLAAGSFREQYF
TGTGCCAGCAGCCCAGAGGGACTAGCGGCGGGTTCGTTTCGGGAGCAGTACTTC
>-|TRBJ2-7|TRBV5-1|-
CASSAVSYEQYF
TGCGCCAGCAGCGCAGTCTCCTACGAGCAGTACTTC
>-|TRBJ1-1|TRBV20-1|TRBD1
CSALGQETTEAFF
TGCAGTGCCTTAGGACAGGAGACGACTGAAGCTTTCTTT
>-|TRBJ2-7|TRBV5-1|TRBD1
CASSLALDRGRNEQYF
TGCGCCAGCAGCTTGGCCCTGGACAGGGGGCGCAACGAGCAGTACTTC
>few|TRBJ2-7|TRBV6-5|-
CASTLRGMGYEQYF
TGTGCCAGCACCCTCAGGGGTATGGGCTACGAGCAGTACTTC
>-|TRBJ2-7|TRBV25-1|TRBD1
CASSQDTGTESSYEQYF
TGTGCCAGCAGTCAAGATACCGGGACAGAAAGCTCCTACGAGCAGTACTTC
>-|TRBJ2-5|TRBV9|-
CASSVAARRSQETQYF
TGTGCCAGCAGCGTAGCGGCTCGACGCTCCCAAGAGACCCAGTACTTC
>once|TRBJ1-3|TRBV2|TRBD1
CASRDQGAAGNTIYF
TGTGCCAGCAGGGACCAGGGGGCAGCTGGAAACACCATATATTTT
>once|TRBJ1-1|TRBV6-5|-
CASSVPRPNTEAFF
TGCGCCAGCAGCGTACCCAGGCCGAACACTGAAGCTTTCTTT
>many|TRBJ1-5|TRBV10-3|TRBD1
CATRGQGGNQPQHF
TGTGCCACCAGAGGACAGGGTGGCAATCAGCCCCAGCATTTT
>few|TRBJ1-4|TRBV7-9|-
CASSARDFANEKLFF
TGTGCCAGCAGCGCTAGGGACTTTGCTAATGAAAAACTGTTTTTT
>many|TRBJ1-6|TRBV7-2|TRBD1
CASSLRQGRNSPLHF
TGTGCCAGCAGCTTGAGACAGGGTCGTAATTCACCCCTCCACTTT
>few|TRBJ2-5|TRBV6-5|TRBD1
CASSYTWDRGRETQYF
TGTGCCAGCAGTTACACCTGGGACAGGGGGCGAGAGACCCAGTACTTC
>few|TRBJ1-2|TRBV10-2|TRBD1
CASTRDRDFCF
TGCGCCAGCACACGGGACAGGGACTTTTGCTTC
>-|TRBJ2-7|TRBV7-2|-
CPSSSLGQSYEQYF
TGTCCCAGCAGCTCCCTCGGACAGTCCTACGAGCAGTACTTC
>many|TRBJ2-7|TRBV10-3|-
CAISLSDGPNYEQYF
TGTGCCATCAGTCTTTCCGACGGACCCAACTACGAGCAGTACTTC
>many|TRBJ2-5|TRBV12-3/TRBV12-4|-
CASSPRGGEETQYF
TGTGCCAGCAGTCCCAGGGGGGGGGAAGAGACCCAGTACTTC
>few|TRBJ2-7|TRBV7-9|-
CASSWSVRYEQYF
TGTGCCAGCAGCTGGTCGGTCAGATACGAGCAGTACTTC
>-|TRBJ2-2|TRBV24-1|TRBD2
CATSDPSGVKNTGELFF
TGTGCCACCAGTGATCCTAGCGGGGTTAAGAACACCGGGGAGCTGTTTTTT
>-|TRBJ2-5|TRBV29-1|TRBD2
CSVADGEGETQYF
TGCAGCGTTGCTGACGGGGAGGGAGAGACCCAGTACTTC
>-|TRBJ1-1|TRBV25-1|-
CASSPFLGRENTEAFF
TGTGCCAGCAGTCCCTTCCTCGGGCGGGAAAACACTGAAGCTTTCTTT
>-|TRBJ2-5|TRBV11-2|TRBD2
CASSPGLAGGAETQYF
TGTGCCAGCAGTCCGGGACTAGCGGGAGGGGCAGAGACCCAGTACTTC
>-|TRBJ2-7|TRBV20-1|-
CSAPKGGGTYEQYF
TGCAGTGCTCCCAAGGGGGGGGGCACCTACGAGCAGTACTTC
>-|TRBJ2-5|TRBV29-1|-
CSVTPFGASGETQYF
TGCAGCGTGACACCCTTCGGGGCCTCAGGGGAGACCCAGTACTTC
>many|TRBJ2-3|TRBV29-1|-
CSVEDRQLTQYF
TGCAGCGTTGAAGATCGACAGTTAACGCAGTATTTT
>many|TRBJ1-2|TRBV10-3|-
CAISVGTYGYTF
TGTGCCATCAGTGTGGGGACCTATGGCTACACCTTC
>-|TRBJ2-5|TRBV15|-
CATAPGHLNQETQYF
TGTGCCACCGCCCCGGGACACCTAAACCAAGAGACCCAGTACTTC
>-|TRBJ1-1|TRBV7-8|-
CASSLWGSAGTEAFF
TGTGCCAGCAGCTTGTGGGGGTCCGCGGGCACTGAAGCTTTCTTT
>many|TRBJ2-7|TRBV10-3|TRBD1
CAIARDSYYEQYF
TGTGCCATCGCCAGGGACAGTTACTACGAGCAGTACTTC
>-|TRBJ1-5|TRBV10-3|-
CAISKEGGRNQPQHF
TGTGCCATCAGTAAAGAAGGGGGGCGCAATCAGCCCCAGCATTTT
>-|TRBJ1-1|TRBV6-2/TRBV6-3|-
CESRPGPEAFF
TGTGAGAGCCGTCCGGGACCCGAAGCTTTCTTT
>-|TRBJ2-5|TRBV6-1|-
CASSARRFQETQYF
TGTGCCAGCAGTGCTCGTCGTTTCCAAGAGACCCAGTACTTC
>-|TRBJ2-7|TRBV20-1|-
CSARDLATPLPEQYF
TGCAGTGCTAGAGATCTTGCGACCCCTCTTCCCGAGCAGTACTTC
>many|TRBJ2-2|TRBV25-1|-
CASSLSGGELFF
TGTGCCAGCAGCTTGTCCGGCGGGGAGCTGTTTTTT
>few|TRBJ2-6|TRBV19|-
CASTTYSGANVLTF
TGTGCCAGTACTACGTACTCCGGGGCCAACGTCCTGACTTTC
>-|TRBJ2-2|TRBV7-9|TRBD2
CASSPRGSGWAGELFF
TGTGCCAGCAGCCCAAGGGGTAGCGGGTGGGCCGGGGAGCTGTTTTTT
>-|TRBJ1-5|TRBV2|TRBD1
CASSDTGQGVTDSNQPQHF
TGTGCCAGCAGTGACACAGGACAGGGGGTGACAGATAGCAATCAGCCCCAGCATTTT